The 28 T cell receptor beta chains below come from one sample, sequenced in a study of blood T cell repertoires in COVID-19. TCRdb's table, derived via immunoSEQ multiplex PCR, lists solely in-frame clones and lacks some. The sample has 55,000 to 95,000 clones, roughly 80% seen once. Sequenced input: peripheral blood. These receptors came from a woman in her fifties or sixties with acute or convalescent COVID-19.

The rearrangement joins TRBV3-1 (or the pseudogene TRBV3-2) to TRBJ1-2; no definite D call. V gave up 2 bases and J gave up 1 base, with 5 bases separating them. There are 13 residues in the CDR3. The germline V gene encodes CDR1 LGHDT and CDR2 YNNKEL (reference sequence). DNA for the CDR3: TGTGCCAGCAGCCAAAACAGTAACTATGGCTACACCTTC. It is translated as CASSQNSNYGYTF.

J is TRBJ1-4 and V is TRBV12-3 or TRBV12-4, with D uncertain. The V gene lost 4 bases and the J gene lost 10 bases, with 7 bases spanning the gap. This CDR3 is 11 amino acids long. In DNA form, the CDR3 reads TGTGCCAGCAGTTCTCCGGGAAAACTGTTTTTT. Its protein product is CASSSPGKLFF.

V and J are TRBV30 and TRBJ1-1; no clear D gene. Trimming shortened V by 1 base and J by 0 bases, and 6 bases separated the two germline ends. This CDR3 spans 13 amino acids. Germline V lookup: CDR1 GTSNPN, CDR2 SVGIG (reference sequence). The CDR3 nucleotides read TGTGCCTGGAGTGAGACACTGAACACTGAAGCTTTCTTT. Translating it yields CAWSETLNTEAFF. Variable domain in full (rest from reference TRBV30 and TRBJ1-1): SQTIHQWPATLVQPVGSPLSLECTVEGTSNPNLYWYRQAAGRGLQLLFYSVGIGQISSEVPQNLSASRPQDRQFILSSKKLLLSDSGFYLCAWSETLNTEAFFGQGTRLTVV.

The chain employs TRBV6-5 and TRBJ2-3; D not certain. From germline, CDR1 is MNHEY and CDR2 SVGAGI. The length of the CDR3 is 13 residues. V dropped 6 bases and J dropped 1 base, with 8 bases sitting between them. The CDR3 region has the DNA TGTGCCAGCAGACAGCAAGGCACAGATACGCAGTATTTT. It specifies CASRQQGTDTQYF.

The count of this clone is one. The genes are TRBV5-5 and TRBJ1-3; TRBD1 agrees at 8 bases. Trimming cost V 5 bases and J 4 bases; bases outside gene matches: 2. Per germline, CDR1 SGHKS and CDR2 YYEKEE (reference sequence). This CDR3 is built from 13 residues. The CDR3 DNA sequence: TGTGCCAGCAGGGGGACAGGCGGAAACACCATATATTTT. Translation gives CASRGTGGNTIYF. The variable domain in full, completed from reference TRBV5-5 and TRBJ1-3, reads DAGVTQSPTHLIKTRGQQVTLRCSPISGHKSVSWYQQVLGQGPQFIFQYYEKEERGRGNFPDRFSARQFPNYSSELNVNALLLGDSALYLCASRGTGGNTIYFGEGSWLTVV.

The chain recombines TRBV14 with TRBJ2-5; 9 nucleotides line up with TRBD2. The V gene's germline CDR1 is SGHDN and CDR2 FVKESK. This CDR3 has 16 residues. V trimming: 3 bases; J trimming: 5 bases; junction bases outside the gene matches: 10. DNA of the CDR3: TGTGCCAGCAGCCAGCTCTTAGCGGGAGTGGGGGAGACCCAGTACTTC. It codes for CASSQLLAGVGETQYF.

The rearrangement uses TRBV30 and TRBJ1-3; 9 nucleotides match TRBD1. The germline V gene encodes CDR1 GTSNPN and CDR2 SVGIG (reference sequence). V was pared by 7 bases and J by 4 bases, with 5 bases of the junction left unmatched. CDR3 size: 13 residues. The CDR3 DNA reads as TGTGCCTACGCGGGACAGGGAGGAAACACCATATATTTT. Translating gives CAYAGQGGNTIYF.

CDR3 coding DNA: TGCGCCAGCAGCCTACAGCCGGGACAGAATAATGAAAAACTGTTTTTT. Residues: CASSLQPGQNNEKLFF. The chain is built from TRBV4-1 and TRBJ1-4, with 7 nucleotides matching TRBD1. There are 16 residues in the CDR3. CDR1 is MGHRA and CDR2 is YSYEKL in the germline V gene. V lost 4 bases, J lost 4 bases, and 9 bases stayed unmatched.

V usage is TRBV6-4 and J usage is TRBJ1-1, with D possibly being TRBD1 (6 bases). The ends were cut back, 4 bases at V and 8 bases at J, with 14 bases in the middle. Germline assignment: CDR1 MRHNA and CDR2 SNTAGT. The length of the CDR3 is 13 residues. The CDR3 loop is CASSASGGTEAFF. CDR3 DNA: TGTGCCAGCAGTGCCTCCGGTGGGACAGAAGCTTTCTTT.

This rearrangement joins TRBV18 to TRBJ2-1; 10 positions match TRBD2. After removal of 1 base from V and 4 bases from J, the junction contained 1 base not matched to a gene. This CDR3 has 15 amino acids. Germline CDR1 is KGHSH and CDR2 is LQKENI. In DNA form, the CDR3 reads TGTGCCAGCTCACCACGGACTAGCGGATACAATGAGCAGTTCTTC. Residues: CASSPRTSGYNEQFF.

The gene calls are TRBV5-6 and TRBJ1-4, with a possible D match to TRBD1 (6 bases). This CDR3 region has 16 residues. CDR1 SGHDT and CDR2 YYEEEE come from the germline V gene. V dropped 4 bases and J dropped 5 bases, with 18 bases sitting between them. The CDR3 DNA is TGTGCCAGCAGCCCCGACCGACAGGCAGGGAATGAAAAACTGTTTTTT. It translates to CASSPDRQAGNEKLFF.

The V call is TRBV23-1, the J call TRBJ1-5; perhaps TRBD1 as D (5 bases). TRBV23-1 is identified as an open reading frame with a role that is uncertain. There are 18 residues in the CDR3. Trimming took off 2 bases at V and 0 bases at J, with 17 bases between the two ends. The CDR3 bases are TGCGCCAGCAGTCAAATTCGCAGGGAACCTTATAGCAATCAGCCCCAGCATTTT. It specifies CASSQIRREPYSNQPQHF.

The gene calls are TRBV2 and TRBJ2-1; a possible D gene is TRBD2 (8 bases). V gave up 10 bases and J gave up 4 bases, with 32 bases separating them. There are 19 residues in the CDR3. CDR1 is SNHLY and CDR2 is FYNNEI in the germline V gene. The CDR3 region is CATRREGADYSGKYNEQFF. CDR3 sequence (DNA): TGTGCCACACGGAGGGAGGGGGCGGACTATAGCGGGAAATACAATGAGCAGTTCTTC.

CDR3 sequence: CASSKLHNANTEAFF. The CDR3 DNA reads as TGTGCCAGCAGCAAACTCCATAATGCGAACACTGAAGCTTTCTTT. V gene TRBV11-2 combines with J gene TRBJ1-1; D gene ambiguous. This CDR3 region has 15 residues. Trimming cost V 5 bases and J 1 base, with 14 bases left between them. Germline values: CDR1 SGHAT, CDR2 FQNNGV.

The chain carries TRBV27 and TRBJ2-6, with 7 nucleotides matching TRBD1. Germline V gene data show CDR1 as MNHEY and CDR2 as SMNVEV (reference sequence). The CDR3 length is 17 residues. V dropped 5 bases and J dropped 1; count of bases not matched to a gene: 8. CDR3 sequence: CASSRRDSVSGANVLTF. CDR3 coding DNA: TGTGCCAGCAGTCGCCGGGACAGTGTGTCTGGGGCCAACGTCCTGACTTTC.

V usage is TRBV5-3 and J usage is TRBJ1-6, with a possible D match to TRBD1 (5 bases). TRBV5-3 is sorted into the ORF group, with uncertain function. V was clipped by 5 bases and J by 8 bases, with 11 bases between them. The CDR3 totals 13 residues. The DNA for the CDR3 is TGTGCCAGAAGGTACCCGGGGGATTCACCCCTCCACTTT. Translating it yields CARRYPGDSPLHF.

The V and J genes are TRBV27 and TRBJ2-4; tentatively, D is TRBD1 (6 bases). CDR1 and CDR2 from the germline V gene are MNHEY and SMNVEV (reference sequence). The CDR3 covers 13 residues. V lost 2 bases to trimming and J lost 15 bases, with 17 bases between them. The CDR3 DNA sequence: TGTGCCAGCAGTTTAAAGCCCGTGGGGGCCATGTACTTC. The encoded protein is CASSLKPVGAMYF.

This clone came up a few times. The chain combines TRBV18 with TRBJ1-6; D might be TRBD1 (6 bases). Germline V CDR1 and CDR2: KGHSH, LQKENI. The CDR3 is 15 amino acids. Trimming removed 6 bases from V and 9 bases from J, with 18 bases in between. The CDR3 reads CASSLLDRFRSPLHF. CDR3 DNA sequence: TGTGCCAGCTCCCTACTGGACAGATTTCGTTCACCCCTCCACTTT.

The rearrangement uses TRBV20-1 and TRBJ2-7; TRBD2 aligns across 7 bases. CDR1 is DFQATT, CDR2 SNEGSKA, per germline (reference sequence). The CDR3 spans 14 residues. With 3 bases clipped from V and 2 bases from J, the junction kept 7 bases outside the gene matches. The CDR3 loop is CSASAWAGAYEQYF. The CDR3 DNA sequence: TGCAGTGCTAGTGCGTGGGCGGGAGCCTACGAGCAGTACTTC.

The CDR3 region has the DNA TGTGCCAGCAGCCCCAACAGGAATTCACCCCTCCACTTT. This gives the protein CASSPNRNSPLHF. The chain couples TRBV11-2 to TRBJ1-6; a weak D match, TRBD1 (5 bases). Germline V gives CDR1 SGHAT, CDR2 FQNNGV. The V end was cut by 5 bases, the J end by 7 bases, with 9 bases between. The CDR3 loop spans 13 amino acids.

The chain couples TRBV5-1 to TRBJ2-6; no definite D call. The CDR3 is made up of 15 amino acids. V gave up 0 bases and J gave up 0 bases, with 4 bases separating them. Germline V gene data show CDR1 as SGHRS and CDR2 as YFSETQ. CDR3 DNA sequence: TGCGCCAGCAGCTTGGACAACTCTGGGGCCAACGTCCTGACTTTC. This gives the protein CASSLDNSGANVLTF.

The chain has TRBV5-1 and TRBJ1-2; D is possibly TRBD1 (6 bases). Germline V gene sequence: CDR1 SGHRS, CDR2 YFSETQ. The CDR3 consists of 16 residues. V gave up 0 bases and J gave up 3 bases, with 15 bases separating them. DNA of the CDR3: TGCGCCAGCAGCTTGGCCTCCGGACAGTACCACTATGGCTACACCTTC. This encodes CASSLASGQYHYGYTF.

V and J are TRBV5-1 and TRBJ1-1; tentative D call: TRBD1 (6 bases). Germline CDR1 reads SGHRS; CDR2 reads YFSETQ. The length of the CDR3 is 17 residues. V was clipped by 2 bases and J by 0 bases, with 17 bases between them. For the CDR3, the DNA is TGCGCCAGCAGCTTTGGGGGCGTAACGGCTGTGAACACTGAAGCTTTCTTT. It yields the protein CASSFGGVTAVNTEAFF.

The chain employs TRBV5-1 and TRBJ1-3; 9 bases align to TRBD1. The CDR3 covers 18 residues. The junction had 10 bases not matched to a gene; V was cut back by 0 bases and J by 3 bases. CDR1 is SGHRS and CDR2 is YFSETQ in the germline V gene. CDR3 in amino acids: CASSLGLRDRVFGNTIYF. The DNA of the CDR3 is TGCGCCAGCAGCTTGGGCCTCCGGGACAGGGTGTTTGGAAACACCATATATTTT.

This sequence joins TRBV6-5 and TRBJ2-5; 8 bases fit TRBD1. Germline CDR1 reads MNHEY; CDR2 reads SVGAGI. J gave up 7 bases and V 5 bases, and 12 bases lay outside the gene matches. The CDR3 length is 15 residues. The CDR3 nucleotides read TGTGCCAGCAGTACCGGGACAGGACGACAGGGGACCCAGTACTTC. This translates into CASSTGTGRQGTQYF.

This rearrangement joins TRBV7-3 to TRBJ1-1, with 9 bases fitting TRBD1. V gave up 1 base and J gave up 4 bases; unmatched junction bases: 4. CDR1 is SGHTA, CDR2 FQGTGA, per germline. This CDR3 region has 15 residues. CDR3 residues: CASSLMGQGVTEAFF. CDR3 nucleotide sequence: TGTGCCAGCAGCTTAATGGGACAGGGAGTCACTGAAGCTTTCTTT. The entire variable domain, with the rest obtained from reference TRBV7-3 and TRBJ1-1, is as follows: GAGVSQTPSNKVTEKGKYVELRCDPISGHTALYWYRQSLGQGPEFLIYFQGTGAADDSGLPNDRFFAVRPEGSVSTLKIQRTERGDSAVYLCASSLMGQGVTEAFFGQGTRLTVV.

The chain combines TRBV19 with TRBJ1-5, with 8 bases identical to TRBD1. This CDR3 region has 16 residues. Germline V gives CDR1 LNHDA, CDR2 SQIVND (reference sequence). Trimming cost V 6 bases and J 0 bases; bases outside gene matches: 7. The CDR3 sequence: CASRSGGSYSNQPQHF. CDR3 nucleotides: TGTGCCAGTAGATCAGGGGGCTCATATAGCAATCAGCCCCAGCATTTT. The variable domain in full, completed from reference TRBV19 and TRBJ1-5, reads DGGITQSPKYLFRKEGQNVTLSCEQNLNHDAMYWYRQDPGQGLRLIYYSQIVNDFQKGDIAEGYSVSREKKESFPLTVTSAQKNPTAFYLCASRSGGSYSNQPQHFGDGTRLSIL.

This clone occurred once. This chain links TRBV6-5 with TRBJ1-3; TRBD1 matches at 7 bases. The CDR3 totals 15 residues. V was pared by 3 bases and J by 6 bases, with 8 bases of the junction left unmatched. Germline V gives CDR1 MNHEY, CDR2 SVGAGI. The CDR3 sequence is CASSYPSGQKNTIYF. In DNA form, the CDR3 reads TGTGCCAGCAGTTATCCCTCGGGACAGAAAAACACCATATATTTT.